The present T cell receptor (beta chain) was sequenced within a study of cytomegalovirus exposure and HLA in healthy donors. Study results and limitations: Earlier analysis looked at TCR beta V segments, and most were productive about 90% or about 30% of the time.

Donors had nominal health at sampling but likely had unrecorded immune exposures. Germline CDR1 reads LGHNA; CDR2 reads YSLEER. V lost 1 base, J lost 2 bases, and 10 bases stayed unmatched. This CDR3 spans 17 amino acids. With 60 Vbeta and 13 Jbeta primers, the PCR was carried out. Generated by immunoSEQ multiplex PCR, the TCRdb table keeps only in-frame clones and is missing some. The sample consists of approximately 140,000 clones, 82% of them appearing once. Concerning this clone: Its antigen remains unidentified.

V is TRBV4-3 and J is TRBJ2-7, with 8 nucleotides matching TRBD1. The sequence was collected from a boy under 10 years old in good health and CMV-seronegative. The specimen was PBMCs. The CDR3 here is CASSQGPDRDKPYEQYF. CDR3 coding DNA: TGCGCCAGCAGCCAAGGGCCGGACAGGGATAAGCCCTACGAGCAGTACTTC.